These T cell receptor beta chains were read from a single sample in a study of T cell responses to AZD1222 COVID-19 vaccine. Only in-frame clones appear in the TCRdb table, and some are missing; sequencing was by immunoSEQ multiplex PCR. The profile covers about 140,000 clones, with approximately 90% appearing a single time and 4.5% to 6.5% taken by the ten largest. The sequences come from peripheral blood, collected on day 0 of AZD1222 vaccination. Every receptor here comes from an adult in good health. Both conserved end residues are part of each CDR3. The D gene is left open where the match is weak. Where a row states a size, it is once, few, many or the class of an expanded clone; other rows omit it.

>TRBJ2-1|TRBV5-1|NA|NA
CASSSGDSYNEQFF
TGCGCCAGCAGCTCGGGGGACAGCTACAATGAGCAGTTCTTC
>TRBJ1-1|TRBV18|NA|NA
CASSPNRVLNTEAFF
TGTGCCAGCTCCCCAAACAGGGTGTTGAACACTGAAGCTTTCTTT
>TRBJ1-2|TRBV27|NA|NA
CASSRGGTNGYTF
TGTGCCAGCAGTAGAGGGGGGACTAATGGCTACACCTTC
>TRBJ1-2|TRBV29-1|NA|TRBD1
CSVDSGTGVNYGYTF
TGCAGCGTTGATTCCGGGACAGGGGTCAACTATGGCTACACCTTC
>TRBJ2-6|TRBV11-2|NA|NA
CATRRLTISGANVLTF
TGTGCCACCAGACGGTTGACAATCTCTGGGGCCAACGTCCTGACTTTC
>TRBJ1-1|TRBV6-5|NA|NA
CASSYSILAPNTEAFF
TGTGCCAGCAGTTACTCGATACTCGCACCGAACACTGAAGCTTTCTTT
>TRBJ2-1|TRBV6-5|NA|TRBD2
CASSYPGRAYNEQFF
TGTGCCAGCAGTTACCCCGGGAGGGCCTACAATGAGCAGTTCTTC
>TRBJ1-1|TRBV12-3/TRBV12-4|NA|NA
CASSLTGIEAFF
TGTGCCAGCAGTCTGACGGGAATTGAAGCTTTCTTT
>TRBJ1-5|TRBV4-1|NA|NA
CASSQDRGGVWDQPQHF
TGCGCCAGCAGCCAAGATCGAGGTGGGGTATGGGATCAGCCCCAGCATTTT
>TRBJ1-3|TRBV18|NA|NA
CAGSSIQGNTIYF
TGTGCCGGTTCATCGATCCAGGGAAACACCATATATTTT
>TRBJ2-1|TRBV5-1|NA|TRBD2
CASSPGTSENEQFF
TGCGCCAGCAGCCCCGGGACTAGCGAAAATGAGCAGTTCTTC
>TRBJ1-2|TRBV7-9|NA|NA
CASSPEARDYGYTF
TGTGCCAGCAGCCCCGAGGCTCGGGACTATGGCTACACCTTC
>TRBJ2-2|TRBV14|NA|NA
CASSRFINTGELFF
TGTGCCAGCAGCCGTTTTATTAACACCGGGGAGCTGTTTTTT
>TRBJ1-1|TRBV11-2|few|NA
CASRGLQGLNTEAFF
TGTGCCAGCAGGGGACTCCAGGGTCTGAACACTGAAGCTTTCTTT
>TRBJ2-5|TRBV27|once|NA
CASSLSWGALTQYF
TGTGCCAGCAGTTTATCATGGGGGGCTTTGACCCAGTACTTC
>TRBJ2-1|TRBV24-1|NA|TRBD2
CATSLTSGSFNEQFF
TGTGCCACCAGCCTTACTAGCGGGAGCTTTAATGAGCAGTTCTTC
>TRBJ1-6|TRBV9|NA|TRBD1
CASSVSGTGGDSPLHF
TGTGCCAGCAGCGTATCTGGGACAGGGGGCGACTCACCCCTCCACTTT
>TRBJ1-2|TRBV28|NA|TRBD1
CASSPPGTVGYTF
TGTGCCAGCAGTCCCCCCGGGACAGTTGGCTACACCTTC
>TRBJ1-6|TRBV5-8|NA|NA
CASSLLGSGNSPLHF
TGTGCCAGCAGCTTGTTGGGGTCCGGGAATTCACCCCTCCACTTT
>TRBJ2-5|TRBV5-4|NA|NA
CASRPTGSETQYF
TGTGCCAGCAGACCAACAGGGTCGGAGACCCAGTACTTC
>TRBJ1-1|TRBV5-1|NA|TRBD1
CASSPGQGQNTEAFF
TGCGCCAGCAGCCCTGGACAGGGGCAGAACACTGAAGCTTTCTTT
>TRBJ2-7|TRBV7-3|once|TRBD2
CASSLKAGGVPEQYF
TGTGCCAGCAGCTTAAAGGCGGGAGGAGTCCCCGAGCAGTACTTC
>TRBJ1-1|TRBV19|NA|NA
CASSIRIPFLNTEAFF
TGTGCCAGTAGTATCCGGATACCTTTTTTGAACACTGAAGCTTTCTTT
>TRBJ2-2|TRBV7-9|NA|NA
CASSSLAGIGGELFF
TGTGCCAGCAGCTCACTCGCCGGGATAGGCGGGGAGCTGTTTTTT
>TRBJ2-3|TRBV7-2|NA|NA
CASSRNRGGGDTQYF
TGTGCCAGCAGCCGTAACAGGGGAGGGGGAGATACGCAGTATTTT
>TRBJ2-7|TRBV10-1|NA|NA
CASNRGDSVTGEQYF
TGCGCCAGCAACCGAGGGGACTCCGTAACGGGTGAGCAGTACTTC
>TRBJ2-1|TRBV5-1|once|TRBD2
CASSSNPGTSSNEQFF
TGCGCCAGCAGCTCGAACCCCGGGACTAGCTCCAATGAGCAGTTCTTC
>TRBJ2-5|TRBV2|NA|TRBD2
CASKRGTSGSRETQYF
TGTGCCAGCAAGCGTGGGACTAGCGGGAGTCGAGAGACCCAGTACTTC
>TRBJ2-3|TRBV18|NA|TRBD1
CASSLRTGVDSDTQYF
TGTGCCAGCTCACTGCGGACAGGGGTGGACTCGGATACGCAGTATTTT
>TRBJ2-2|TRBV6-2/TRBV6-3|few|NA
CASSHPGPAGSGELFF
TGTGCCAGCAGCCACCCGGGACCGGCGGGCTCCGGGGAGCTGTTTTTT
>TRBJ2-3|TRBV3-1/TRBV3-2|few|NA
CASSQGRETDTQYF
TGTGCCAGCAGCCAAGGGAGAGAAACAGATACGCAGTATTTT
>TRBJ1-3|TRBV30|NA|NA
CAWSASHGNTIYF
TGTGCCTGGAGTGCTTCACATGGAAACACCATATATTTT
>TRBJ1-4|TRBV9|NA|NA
CASSVASGVGEKLFF
TGTGCCAGCAGCGTAGCGTCAGGGGTTGGTGAAAAACTGTTTTTT
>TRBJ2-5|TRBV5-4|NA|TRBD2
CAGGLAGEETQYF
TGTGCAGGAGGGCTAGCGGGAGAAGAGACCCAGTACTTC
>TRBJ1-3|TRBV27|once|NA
CASSLGLNSGNTIYF
TGTGCCAGCAGTTTAGGGCTGAACTCTGGAAACACCATATATTTT
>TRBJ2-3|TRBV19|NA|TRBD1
CASRGGRQGASTDTQYF
TGTGCCAGTAGGGGAGGACGACAGGGGGCAAGCACAGATACGCAGTATTTT
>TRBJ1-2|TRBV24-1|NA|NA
CATSDSQLGGYTF
TGTGCCACCAGTGACAGCCAACTCGGCGGCTACACCTTC
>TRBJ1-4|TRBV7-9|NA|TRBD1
CASWDSNNEKLFF
TGTGCCAGCTGGGACAGCAATAATGAAAAACTGTTTTTT
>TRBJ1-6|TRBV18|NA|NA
CASSPQHNSPLHF
TGTGCCAGCTCACCACAACATAATTCACCCCTCCACTTT
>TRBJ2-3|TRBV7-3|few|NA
CASREDRSDTQYF
TGTGCCAGCAGGGAAGATAGATCAGATACGCAGTATTTT